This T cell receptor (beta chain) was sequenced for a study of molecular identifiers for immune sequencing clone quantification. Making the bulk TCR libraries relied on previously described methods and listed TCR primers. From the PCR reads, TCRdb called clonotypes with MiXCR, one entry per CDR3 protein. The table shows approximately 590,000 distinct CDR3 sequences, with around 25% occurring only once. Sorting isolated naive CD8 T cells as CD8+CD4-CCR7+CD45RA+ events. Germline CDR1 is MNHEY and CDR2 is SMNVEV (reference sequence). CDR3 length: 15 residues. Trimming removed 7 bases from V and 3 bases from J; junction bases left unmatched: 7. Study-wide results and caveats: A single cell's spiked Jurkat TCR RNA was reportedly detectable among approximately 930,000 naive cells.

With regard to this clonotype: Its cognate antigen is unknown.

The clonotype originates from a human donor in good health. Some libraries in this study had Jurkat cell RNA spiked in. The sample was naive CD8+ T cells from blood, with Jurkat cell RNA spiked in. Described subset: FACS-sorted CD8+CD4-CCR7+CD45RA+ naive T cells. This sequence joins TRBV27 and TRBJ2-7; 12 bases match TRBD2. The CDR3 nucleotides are TGTGCCAGCACCCGGACTAGCGGGAATCTCTACGAGCAGTACTTC. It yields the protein CASTRTSGNLYEQYF.